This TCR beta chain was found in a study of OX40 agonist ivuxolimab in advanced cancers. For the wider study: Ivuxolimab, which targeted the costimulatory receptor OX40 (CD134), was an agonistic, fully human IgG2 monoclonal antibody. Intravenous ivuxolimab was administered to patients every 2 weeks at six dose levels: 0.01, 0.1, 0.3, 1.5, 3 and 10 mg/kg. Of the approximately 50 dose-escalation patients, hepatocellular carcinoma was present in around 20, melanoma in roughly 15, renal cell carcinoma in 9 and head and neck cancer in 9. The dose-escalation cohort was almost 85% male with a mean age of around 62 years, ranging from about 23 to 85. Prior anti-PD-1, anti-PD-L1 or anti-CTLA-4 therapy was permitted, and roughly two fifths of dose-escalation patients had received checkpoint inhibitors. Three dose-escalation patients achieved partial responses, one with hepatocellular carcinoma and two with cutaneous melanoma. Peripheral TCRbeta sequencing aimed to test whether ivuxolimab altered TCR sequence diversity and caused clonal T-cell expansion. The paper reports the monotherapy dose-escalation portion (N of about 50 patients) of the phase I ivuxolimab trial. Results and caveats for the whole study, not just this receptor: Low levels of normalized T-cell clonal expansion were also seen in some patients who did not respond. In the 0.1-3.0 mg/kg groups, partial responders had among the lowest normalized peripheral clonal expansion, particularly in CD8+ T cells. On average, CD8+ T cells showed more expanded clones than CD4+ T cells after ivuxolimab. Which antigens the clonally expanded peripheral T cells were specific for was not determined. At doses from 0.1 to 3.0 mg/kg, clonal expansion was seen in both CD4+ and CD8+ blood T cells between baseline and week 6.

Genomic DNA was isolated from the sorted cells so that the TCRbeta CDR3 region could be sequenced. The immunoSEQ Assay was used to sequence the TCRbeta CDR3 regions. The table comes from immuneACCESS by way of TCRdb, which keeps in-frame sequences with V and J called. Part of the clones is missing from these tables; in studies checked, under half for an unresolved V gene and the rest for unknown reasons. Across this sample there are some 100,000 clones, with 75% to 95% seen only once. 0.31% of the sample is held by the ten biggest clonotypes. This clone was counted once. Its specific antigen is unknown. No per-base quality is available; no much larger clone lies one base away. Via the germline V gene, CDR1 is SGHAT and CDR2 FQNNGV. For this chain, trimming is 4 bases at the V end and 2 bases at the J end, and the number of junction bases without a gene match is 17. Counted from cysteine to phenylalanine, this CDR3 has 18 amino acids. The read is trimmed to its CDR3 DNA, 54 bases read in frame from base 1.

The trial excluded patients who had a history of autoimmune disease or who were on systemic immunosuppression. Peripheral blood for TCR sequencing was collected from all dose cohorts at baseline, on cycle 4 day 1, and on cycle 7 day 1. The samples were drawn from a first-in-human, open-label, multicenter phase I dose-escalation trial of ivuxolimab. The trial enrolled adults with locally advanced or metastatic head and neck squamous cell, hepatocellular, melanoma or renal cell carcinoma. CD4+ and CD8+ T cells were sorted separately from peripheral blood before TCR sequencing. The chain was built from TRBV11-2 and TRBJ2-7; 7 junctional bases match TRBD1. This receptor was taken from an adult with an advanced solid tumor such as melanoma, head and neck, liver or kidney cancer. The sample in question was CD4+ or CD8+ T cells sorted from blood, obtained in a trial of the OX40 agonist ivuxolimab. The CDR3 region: CASSSHRPNRGSPYEQYF. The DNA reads TGTGCCAGCAGCTCGCACCGGCCAAACAGGGGAAGCCCCTACGAGCAGTACTTC. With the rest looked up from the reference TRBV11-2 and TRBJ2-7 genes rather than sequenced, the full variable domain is EAGVAQSPRYKIIEKRQSVAFWCNPISGHATLYWYQQILGQGPKLLIQFQNNGVVDDSQLPKDRFSAERLKGVDSTLKIQPAKLEDSAVYLCASSSHRPNRGSPYEQYFGPGTRLTVT.